These T cell receptor beta chains were read from a single sample in a study of cytomegalovirus exposure and HLA in healthy donors. The table came from immunoSEQ multiplex PCR; TCRdb's copy has only in-frame clones and leaves some out. The data show approximately 190,000 clones, with approximately 78% seen just once and roughly 1.5% held by the top ten. The specimen was PBMCs. These TCRs come from a woman under 30 in good health and CMV-seronegative. The CDR3 runs from the conserved cysteine through the conserved F or W. The order of the fields is V gene, clone size, D gene, J gene, CDR3 protein, CDR3 DNA. D genes are given only for firm matches. Only part of the rows carry a size: once, few, many, or a class if the clone is expanded.

TRBV11-2	.	.	TRBJ2-7	CATTNPRAPYEQYF	TGTGCCACAACCAATCCTAGAGCCCCCTACGAGCAGTACTTC
TRBV6-6	.	TRBD2	TRBJ2-2	CASKAMASGTTGELFF	TGTGCCAGCAAAGCTATGGCTAGCGGGACGACCGGGGAGCTGTTTTTT
TRBV7-9	.	.	TRBJ1-1	CASSLAQGVKDTEAFF	TGTGCCAGCAGCTTAGCACAGGGAGTAAAGGACACTGAAGCTTTCTTT
TRBV5-1	.	TRBD1	TRBJ2-7	CASSPTQDRVTHEQYF	TGCGCCAGCAGCCCTACCCAGGACAGGGTGACGCACGAGCAGTACTTC
TRBV11-3	.	.	TRBJ2-3	CASSHRSTDTQYF	TGTGCCAGCAGCCACAGGAGCACAGATACGCAGTATTTT
TRBV7-8	.	TRBD1	TRBJ2-2	CASSLGQKINTGELFF	TGTGCCAGCAGTTTGGGACAGAAAATAAACACCGGGGAGCTGTTTTTT
TRBV28	.	.	TRBJ2-7	CASNQGYEQYF	TGTGCCAGCAATCAGGGCTACGAGCAGTACTTC
TRBV5-1	.	TRBD1	TRBJ1-1	CASSPSLGQRNTEAFF	TGCGCCAGCAGCCCATCCCTGGGACAGAGGAACACTGAAGCTTTCTTT
TRBV19	.	TRBD1	TRBJ2-1	CASSRDRGRNEQFF	TGTGCCAGTAGTAGGGACAGGGGGCGCAATGAGCAGTTCTTC
TRBV6-5	.	TRBD1	TRBJ2-1	CASNRRGRLNEQFF	TGTGCCAGCAATCGAAGGGGGCGTTTAAATGAGCAGTTCTTC
TRBV7-6	.	.	TRBJ2-5	CASSFVGTQYF	TGTGCCAGCAGCTTTGTCGGGACCCAGTACTTC
TRBV10-3	.	TRBD2	TRBJ2-1	CAIRPEVLAGGPLSYNEQFF	TGTGCCATCAGGCCCGAGGTTCTAGCGGGAGGGCCCCTCTCCTACAATGAGCAGTTCTTC
TRBV11-2	.	.	TRBJ1-2	CASSLPGENGYTF	TGTGCCAGCAGCTTACCAGGGGAGAATGGCTACACCTTC
TRBV7-8	.	TRBD2	TRBJ2-1	CASSYGLAEYNEQFF	TGTGCCAGCAGCTACGGACTAGCGGAATACAATGAGCAGTTCTTC
TRBV25-1	.	TRBD1	TRBJ1-1	CASSDPTRQGIVAFF	TGTGCCAGCAGTGACCCCACCCGACAGGGCATAGTGGCTTTCTTT
TRBV30	.	TRBD1	TRBJ1-5	CAVDRKVNQPQHF	TGTGCTGTGGACAGGAAAGTTAATCAGCCCCAGCATTTT
TRBV19	.	TRBD2	TRBJ2-1	CASSTALAGGQFF	TGTGCCAGTAGTACCGCCCTAGCGGGAGGGCAGTTCTTC
TRBV4-2	few	TRBD2	TRBJ2-6	CASSQELLAGGLTGANVLTF	TGTGCCAGCAGCCAAGAATTACTAGCGGGAGGTTTAACTGGGGCCAACGTCCTGACTTTC
TRBV9	.	.	TRBJ2-3	CASSVELRASDTQYF	TGTGCCAGCAGCGTAGAGCTGCGGGCCTCAGATACGCAGTATTTT